The TCR beta chain under discussion was sequenced for a study of beta chain features in type 1 diabetes. General observations from the study: Among all four CD4+ subsets, Type 1 diabetes patients had TCRB CDR3s that were moderately but significantly shorter.

As regards this clone: Its antigen is not known.

V gave up 6 bases and J gave up 9 bases, with 9 bases separating them. This CDR3 is 10 amino acids long. Germline V gives CDR1 DFQATT, CDR2 SNEGSKA (reference sequence). Reverse transcription of all isolated RNA meant that expressed TCRB transcripts were sequenced. Using immunoSEQ multiplex PCR, the repertoire was profiled, and TCRdb retains in-frame clones only, with some absent. The sample has 640,000 or so clones, about an eighth seen once; the top ten hold roughly 0.022%. The TCR sequence derives from a young man with type 1 diabetes. V usage is TRBV20-1 and J usage is TRBJ2-1; D remains ambiguous. Material for sequencing was naive CD4+ T cells from blood. In DNA, the CDR3 is TGCAGTGCGGCCCGGTCTGAGCAGTTCTTC. Its protein is CSAARSEQFF.